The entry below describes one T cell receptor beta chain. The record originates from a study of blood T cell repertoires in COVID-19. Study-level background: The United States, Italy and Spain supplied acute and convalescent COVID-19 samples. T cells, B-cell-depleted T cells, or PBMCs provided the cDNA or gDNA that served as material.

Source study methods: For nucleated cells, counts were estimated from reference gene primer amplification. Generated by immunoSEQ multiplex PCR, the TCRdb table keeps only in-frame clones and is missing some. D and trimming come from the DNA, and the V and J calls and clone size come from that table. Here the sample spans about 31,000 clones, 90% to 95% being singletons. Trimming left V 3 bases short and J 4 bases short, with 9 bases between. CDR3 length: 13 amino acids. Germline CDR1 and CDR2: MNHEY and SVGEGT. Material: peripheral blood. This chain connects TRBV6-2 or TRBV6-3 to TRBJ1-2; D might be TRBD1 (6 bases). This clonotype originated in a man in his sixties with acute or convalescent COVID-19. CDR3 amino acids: CASSYPDSYGYTF. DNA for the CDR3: TGTGCCAGCAGTTATCCGGACAGCTATGGCTACACCTTC.